The present TCR beta chain was sequenced within a study of blood T cell repertoires in COVID-19. Looking at the study overall: The United States, Italy and Spain were the sources of the acute and convalescent COVID-19 samples.

Study processing details: Amplifying reference gene primers gave estimates of nucleated cell counts. Only in-frame clones appear in the TCRdb table, and some are missing; sequencing was by immunoSEQ multiplex PCR. The V and J calls and clone size come from that table; D and trimming were worked out from the DNA. The data show tens of thousands of clones, about 77% seen once. This CDR3 region has 15 residues. Losses at the gene ends were 5 bases for V and 2 bases for J; bases not matched to a gene: 6. Germline assignment: CDR1 SGHNT and CDR2 YYREEE (reference sequence). The chain couples TRBV5-4 to TRBJ2-7, with 11 bases lining up with TRBD1. Sequenced: peripheral blood. The sequence was collected from a man aged 65-85 years with active or convalescent COVID-19. Here the CDR3 DNA reads TGTGCCAGCAGGGCGGACAGGGGGCCCCCCTACGAGCAGTACTTC. Translated, it gives CASRADRGPPYEQYF.